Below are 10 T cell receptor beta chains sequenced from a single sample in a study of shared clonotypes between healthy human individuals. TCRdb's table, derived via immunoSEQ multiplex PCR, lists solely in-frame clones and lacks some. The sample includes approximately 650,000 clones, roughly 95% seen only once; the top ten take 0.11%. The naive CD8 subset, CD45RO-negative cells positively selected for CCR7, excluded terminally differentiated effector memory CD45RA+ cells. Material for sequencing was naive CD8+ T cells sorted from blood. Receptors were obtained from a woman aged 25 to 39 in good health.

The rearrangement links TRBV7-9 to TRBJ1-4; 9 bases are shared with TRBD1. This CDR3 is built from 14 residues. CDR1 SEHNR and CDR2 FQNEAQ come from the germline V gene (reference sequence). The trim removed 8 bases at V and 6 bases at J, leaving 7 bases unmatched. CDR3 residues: CASDPGTGYEKLFF. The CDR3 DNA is TGTGCCAGCGATCCGGGGACAGGGTATGAAAAACTGTTTTTT.

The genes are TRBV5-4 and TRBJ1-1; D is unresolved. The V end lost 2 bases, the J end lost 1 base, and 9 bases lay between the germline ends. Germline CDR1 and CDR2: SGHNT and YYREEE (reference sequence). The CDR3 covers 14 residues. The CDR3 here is CASSFPGSNTEAFF. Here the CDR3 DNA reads TGTGCCAGCAGCTTTCCGGGGTCGAACACTGAAGCTTTCTTT. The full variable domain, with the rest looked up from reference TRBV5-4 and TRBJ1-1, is ETGVTQSPTHLIKTRGQQVTLRCSSQSGHNTVSWYQQALGQGPQFIFQYYREEENGRGNFPPRFSGLQFPNYSSELNVNALELDDSALYLCASSFPGSNTEAFFGQGTRLTVV.

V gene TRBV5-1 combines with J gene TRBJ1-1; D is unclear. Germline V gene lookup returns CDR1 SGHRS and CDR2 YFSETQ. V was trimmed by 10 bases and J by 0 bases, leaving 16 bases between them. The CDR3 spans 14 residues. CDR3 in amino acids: CAARLEGMNTEAFF. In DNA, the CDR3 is TGCGCCGCTCGATTGGAGGGAATGAACACTGAAGCTTTCTTT.

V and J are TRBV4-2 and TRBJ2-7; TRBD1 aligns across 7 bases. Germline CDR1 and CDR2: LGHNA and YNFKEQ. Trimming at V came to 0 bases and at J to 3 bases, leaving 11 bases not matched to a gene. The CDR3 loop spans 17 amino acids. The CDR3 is CASSQEVQGVSYYEQYF. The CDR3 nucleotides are TGTGCCAGCAGCCAAGAGGTTCAGGGGGTCTCCTACTACGAGCAGTACTTC.

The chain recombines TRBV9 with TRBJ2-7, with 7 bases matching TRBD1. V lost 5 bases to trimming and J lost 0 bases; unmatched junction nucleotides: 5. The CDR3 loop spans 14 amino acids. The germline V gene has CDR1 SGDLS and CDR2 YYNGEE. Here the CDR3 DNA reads TGTGCCAGCAGTCAGGGACAGTCCTCCTACGAGCAGTACTTC. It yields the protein CASSQGQSSYEQYF.

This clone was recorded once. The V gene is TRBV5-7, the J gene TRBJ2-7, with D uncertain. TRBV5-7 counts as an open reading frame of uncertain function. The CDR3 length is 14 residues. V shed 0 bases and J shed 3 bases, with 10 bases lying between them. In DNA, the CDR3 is TGTGCCAGCAGCTTGGGTCCTAGAAGCTACGAGCAGTACTTC. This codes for CASSLGPRSYEQYF.

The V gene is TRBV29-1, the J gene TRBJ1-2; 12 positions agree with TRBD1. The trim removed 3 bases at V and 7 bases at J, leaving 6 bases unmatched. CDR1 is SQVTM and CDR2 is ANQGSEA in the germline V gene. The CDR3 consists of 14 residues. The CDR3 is CSVDRGQGALGYTF. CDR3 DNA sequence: TGCAGCGTTGATAGGGGACAGGGGGCGCTTGGCTACACCTTC. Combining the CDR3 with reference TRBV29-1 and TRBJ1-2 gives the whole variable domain SAVISQKPSRDICQRGTSLTIQCQVDSQVTMMFWYRQQPGQSLTLIATANQGSEATYESGFVIDKFPISRPNLTFSTLTVSNMSPEDSSIYLCSVDRGQGALGYTFGSGTRLTVV.

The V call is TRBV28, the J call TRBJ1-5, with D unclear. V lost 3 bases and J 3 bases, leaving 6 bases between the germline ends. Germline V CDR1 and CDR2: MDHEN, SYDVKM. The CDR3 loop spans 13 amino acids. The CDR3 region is CASSFSVNQPQHF. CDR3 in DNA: TGTGCCAGCAGTTTCAGCGTCAATCAGCCCCAGCATTTT.

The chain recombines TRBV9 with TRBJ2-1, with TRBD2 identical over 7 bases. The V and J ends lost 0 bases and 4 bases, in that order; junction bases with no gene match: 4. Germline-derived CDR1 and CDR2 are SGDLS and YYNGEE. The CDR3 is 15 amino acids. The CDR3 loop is CASSVASGDYNEQFF. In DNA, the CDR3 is TGTGCCAGCAGCGTAGCGAGCGGGGATTACAATGAGCAGTTCTTC. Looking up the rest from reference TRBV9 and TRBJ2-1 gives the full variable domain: DSGVTQTPKHLITATGQRVTLRCSPRSGDLSVYWYQQSLDQGLQFLIQYYNGEERAKGNILERFSAQQFPDLHSELNLSSLELGDSALYFCASSVASGDYNEQFFGPGTRLTVL.

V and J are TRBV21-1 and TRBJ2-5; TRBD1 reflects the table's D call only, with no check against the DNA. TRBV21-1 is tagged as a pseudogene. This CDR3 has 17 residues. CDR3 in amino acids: CASPPPPTPRPIETQYF. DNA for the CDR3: TGTGCCAGCCCGCCCCCTCCGACACCCCGGCCAATTGAGACCCAGTACTTC.